One sample yielded the 7 T cell receptor beta chains listed below, sequenced in a study of T-cell memory formation after mild COVID-19 (dated by TCRdb to about 2021). Preparation of the library involved 5' RACE. Reads for this sample came from an Illumina NovaSeq 6000. TCRdb reworked the public reads: Q25 trimming with fastp, MiXCR clone assembly, productive beta chains retained. Duplicate CDR3 protein sequences are folded into a single record with the most common DNA and genes. This sample holds some 290,000 distinct CDR3 sequences; around 15% were observed only once. The ten top clones hold 20% to 25% of the sample. The sample taken for sequencing was PBMCs or a T cell subset sorted from them (not recorded which). The receptors were gathered from a man in his late teens or twenties who had mild COVID-19 (a few samples of this study predate the infection). The sample titles of this study are shuffled in the database, so cell type and time point are left out; the donor was told from shared clones.

This clonotype occurred a few times. The chain combines TRBV7-2 with TRBJ2-5; TRBD1 matches 7 bases. Germline CDR1 is SGHTA and CDR2 is FQGNSA. The CDR3 consists of 13 residues. Trimming removed 4 bases from V and 5 bases from J; junction bases left unmatched: 4. The CDR3, as DNA: TGTGCCAGCAGCTCGACAGGGTTGGAGACCCAGTACTTC. Translating it yields CASSSTGLETQYF.

This sequence joins TRBV3-1 and TRBJ1-1; tentatively, D is TRBD1 (5 bases). Germline V gives CDR1 LGHDT, CDR2 YNNKEL (reference sequence). The V and J ends lost 4 bases and 4 bases respectively, with 16 bases between them. The CDR3 contains 15 residues. The CDR3 region is CASSRDHDRGTEAFF. The DNA for the CDR3 is TGTGCCAGCAGCCGCGACCACGACAGAGGCACTGAAGCTTTCTTT.

This clonotype was found a few times. The V call is TRBV4-1, the J call TRBJ1-2; the D gene is possibly TRBD1 (6 bases). V lost 3 bases and J lost 3, with 17 bases in between. CDR1 and CDR2 (germline): MGHRA, YSYEKL. The CDR3 contains 16 residues. Here the CDR3 reads CASSQKGGVDDYGYTF. In nucleotides, the CDR3 is TGCGCCAGCAGCCAGAAGGGGGGCGTGGACGACTATGGCTACACCTTC.

The J gene is TRBJ1-1, the V gene TRBV20-1, with TRBD1 as a possible D gene (6 bases). Trimming pared 3 bases from V and 1 base from J, leaving 15 bases between. CDR1 and CDR2 (germline): DFQATT, SNEGSKA (reference sequence). The CDR3 extends over 15 amino acids. For the CDR3, the DNA is TGCAGTGCTAGTCCAGTAGACAGGTCGAACACTGAAGCTTTCTTT. It is translated as CSASPVDRSNTEAFF.

J is TRBJ1-5 and V is TRBV3-2; the table gives TRBD1 as D, unverified against the DNA. TRBV3-2 represents a pseudogene. This CDR3 has 13 amino acids. CDR3 nucleotides: TGTGCCAGCAAGGGACAGCCGGATCAGCCCCAGCATTTT. Amino acid sequence: CASKGQPDQPQHF.

This clonotype occurred a few times. The rearrangement links TRBV19 to TRBJ1-6, with unresolved D. The V gene lost 9 bases and the J gene lost 8 bases, with 11 bases spanning the gap. This CDR3 is 12 amino acids long. In germline, CDR1 is LNHDA, CDR2 SQIVND (reference sequence). CDR3 region: CASSPTDSPLHF. The CDR3 DNA is TGTGCCAGCTCCCCCACCGATTCACCCCTCCACTTT. The full variable domain, its missing parts supplied by reference TRBV19 and TRBJ1-6, is DGGITQSPKYLFRKEGQNVTLSCEQNLNHDAMYWYRQDPGQGLRLIYYSQIVNDFQKGDIAEGYSVSREKKESFPLTVTSAQKNPTAFYLCASSPTDSPLHFGNGTRLTVT.

The V and J genes are TRBV5-4 and TRBJ2-7; unclear D gene. Trimming removed 0 bases from V and 6 bases from J, with 7 bases in between. This CDR3 region has 12 residues. In germline, CDR1 is SGHNT, CDR2 YYREEE (reference sequence). The CDR3 loop is CASSLEGPEQYF. The CDR3 DNA reads TGTGCCAGCAGCTTGGAAGGTCCCGAGCAGTACTTC. The full variable domain, in which reference TRBV5-4 and TRBJ2-7 provide the parts outside the CDR3, is ETGVTQSPTHLIKTRGQQVTLRCSSQSGHNTVSWYQQALGQGPQFIFQYYREEENGRGNFPPRFSGLQFPNYSSELNVNALELDDSALYLCASSLEGPEQYFGPGTRLTVT.